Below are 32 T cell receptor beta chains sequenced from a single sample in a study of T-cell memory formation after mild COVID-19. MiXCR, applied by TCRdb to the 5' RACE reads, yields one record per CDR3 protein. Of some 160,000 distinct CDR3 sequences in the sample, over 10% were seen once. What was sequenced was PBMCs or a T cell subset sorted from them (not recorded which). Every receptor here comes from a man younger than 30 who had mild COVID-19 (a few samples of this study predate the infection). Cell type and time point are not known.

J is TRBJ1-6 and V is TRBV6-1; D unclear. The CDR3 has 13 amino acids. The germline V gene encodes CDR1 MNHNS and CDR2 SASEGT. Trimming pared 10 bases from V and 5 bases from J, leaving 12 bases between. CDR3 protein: CAIRDNNNSPLHF. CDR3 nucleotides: TGTGCCATCAGAGATAACAATAATTCACCCCTCCACTTT.

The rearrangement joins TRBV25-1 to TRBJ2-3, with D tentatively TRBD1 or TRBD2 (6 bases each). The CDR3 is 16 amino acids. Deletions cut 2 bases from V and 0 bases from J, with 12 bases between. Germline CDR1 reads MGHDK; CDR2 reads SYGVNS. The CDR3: CASSERGEASTDTQYF. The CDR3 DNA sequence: TGTGCCAGCAGTGAAAGGGGGGAAGCAAGCACAGATACGCAGTATTTT.

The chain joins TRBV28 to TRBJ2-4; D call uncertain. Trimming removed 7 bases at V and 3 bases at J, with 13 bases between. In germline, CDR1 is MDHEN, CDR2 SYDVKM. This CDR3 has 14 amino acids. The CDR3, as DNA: TGTGCCAGCACCCGGTCCGGTAGCAAAAACATTCAGTACTTC. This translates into CASTRSGSKNIQYF.

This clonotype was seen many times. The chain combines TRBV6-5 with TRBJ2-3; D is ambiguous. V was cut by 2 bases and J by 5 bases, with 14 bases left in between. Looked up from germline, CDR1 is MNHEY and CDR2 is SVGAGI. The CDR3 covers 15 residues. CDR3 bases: TGTGCCAGCAGTTACGGTCGTTCCAGTGAAGATACGCAGTATTTT. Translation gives CASSYGRSSEDTQYF.

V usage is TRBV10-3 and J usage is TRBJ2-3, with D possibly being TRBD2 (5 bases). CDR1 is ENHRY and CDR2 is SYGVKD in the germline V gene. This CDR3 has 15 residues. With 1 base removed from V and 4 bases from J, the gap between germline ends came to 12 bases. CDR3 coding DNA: TGTGCCATCAGTGAGTTTAGCGAGACGGCAGATACGCAGTATTTT. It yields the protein CAISEFSETADTQYF.

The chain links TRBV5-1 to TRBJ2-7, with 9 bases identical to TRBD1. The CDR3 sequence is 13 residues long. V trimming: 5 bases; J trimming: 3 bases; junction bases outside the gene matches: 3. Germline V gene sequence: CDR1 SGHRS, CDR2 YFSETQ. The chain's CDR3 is CASSETGGYEQYF. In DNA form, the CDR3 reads TGCGCCAGCAGTGAGACAGGGGGCTACGAGCAGTACTTC. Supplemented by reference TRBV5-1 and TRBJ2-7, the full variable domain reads KAGVTQTPRYLIKTRGQQVTLSCSPISGHRSVSWYQQTPGQGLQFLFEYFSETQRNKGNFPGRFSGRQFSNSRSEMNVSTLELGDSALYLCASSETGGYEQYFGPGTRLTVT.

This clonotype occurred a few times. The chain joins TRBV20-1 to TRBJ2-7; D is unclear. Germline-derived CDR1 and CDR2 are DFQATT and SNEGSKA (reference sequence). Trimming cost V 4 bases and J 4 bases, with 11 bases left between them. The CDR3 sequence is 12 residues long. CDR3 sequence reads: CSATSGRYEQYV. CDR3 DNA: TGCAGTGCTACCTCTGGGCGATACGAGCAGTACGTC.

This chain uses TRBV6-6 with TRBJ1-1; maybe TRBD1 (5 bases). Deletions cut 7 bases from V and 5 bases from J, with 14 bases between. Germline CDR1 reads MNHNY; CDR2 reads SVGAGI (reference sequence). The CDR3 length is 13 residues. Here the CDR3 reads CASNPGRETEAFF. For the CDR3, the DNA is TGTGCCAGCAATCCGGGCAGGGAAACTGAAGCTTTCTTT.

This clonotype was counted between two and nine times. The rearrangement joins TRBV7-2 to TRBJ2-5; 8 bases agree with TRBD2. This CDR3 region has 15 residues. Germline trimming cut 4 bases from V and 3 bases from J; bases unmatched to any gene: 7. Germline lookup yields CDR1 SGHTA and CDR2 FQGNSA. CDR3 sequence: CASSYSRGDEETQYF. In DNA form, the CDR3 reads TGTGCCAGCAGCTACTCGCGGGGGGATGAAGAGACCCAGTACTTC.

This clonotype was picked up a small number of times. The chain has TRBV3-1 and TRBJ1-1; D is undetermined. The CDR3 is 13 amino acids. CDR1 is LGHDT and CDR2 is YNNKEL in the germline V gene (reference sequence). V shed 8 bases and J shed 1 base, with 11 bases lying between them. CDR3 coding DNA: TGTGCCAGCTCCACACAGACGAACACTGAAGCTTTCTTT. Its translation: CASSTQTNTEAFF.

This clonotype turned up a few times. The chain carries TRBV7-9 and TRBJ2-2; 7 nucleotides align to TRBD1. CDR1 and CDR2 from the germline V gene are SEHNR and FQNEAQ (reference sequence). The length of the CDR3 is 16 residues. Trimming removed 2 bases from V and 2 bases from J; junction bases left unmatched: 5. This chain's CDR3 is CASSLRQGTNTGELFF. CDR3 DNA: TGTGCCAGCAGCTTAAGACAGGGCACAAACACCGGGGAGCTGTTTTTT. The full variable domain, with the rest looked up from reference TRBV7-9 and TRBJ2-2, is DTGVSQNPRHKITKRGQNVTFRCDPISEHNRLYWYRQTLGQGPEFLTYFQNEAQLEKSRLLSDRFSAERPKGSFSTLEIQRTEQGDSAMYLCASSLRQGTNTGELFFGEGSRLTVL.

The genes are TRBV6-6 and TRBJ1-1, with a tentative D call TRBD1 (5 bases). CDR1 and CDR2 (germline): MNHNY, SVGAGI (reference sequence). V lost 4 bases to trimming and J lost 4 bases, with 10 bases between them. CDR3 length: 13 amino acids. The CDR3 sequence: CASSSRVPTEAFF. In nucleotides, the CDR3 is TGTGCCAGCAGTTCCAGGGTTCCCACTGAAGCTTTCTTT.

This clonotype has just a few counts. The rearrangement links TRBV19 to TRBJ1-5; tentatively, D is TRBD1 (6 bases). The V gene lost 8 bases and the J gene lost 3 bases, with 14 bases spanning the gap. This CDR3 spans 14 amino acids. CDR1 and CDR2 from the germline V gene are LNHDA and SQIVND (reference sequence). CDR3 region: CASDSGHSNQPQHF. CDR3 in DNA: TGTGCCAGTGACTCGGGACACTCCAATCAGCCCCAGCATTTT.

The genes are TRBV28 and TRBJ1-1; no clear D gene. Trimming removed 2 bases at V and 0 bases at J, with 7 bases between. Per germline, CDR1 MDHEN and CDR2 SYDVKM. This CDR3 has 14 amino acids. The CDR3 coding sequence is TGTGCCAGCAGTTTACCCCCCATGAACACTGAAGCTTTCTTT. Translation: CASSLPPMNTEAFF. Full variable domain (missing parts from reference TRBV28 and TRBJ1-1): DVKVTQSSRYLVKRTGEKVFLECVQDMDHENMFWYRQDPGLGLRLIYFSYDVKMKEKGDIPEGYSVSREKKERFSLILESASTNQTSMYLCASSLPPMNTEAFFGQGTRLTVV.

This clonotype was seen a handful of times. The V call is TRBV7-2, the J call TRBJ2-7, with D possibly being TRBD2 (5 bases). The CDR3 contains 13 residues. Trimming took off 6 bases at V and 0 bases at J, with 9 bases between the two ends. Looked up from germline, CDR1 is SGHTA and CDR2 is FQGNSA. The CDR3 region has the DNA TGTGCCAGCAGTGCGGGCCGCTCCTACGAGCAGTACGTC. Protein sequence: CASSAGRSYEQYV.

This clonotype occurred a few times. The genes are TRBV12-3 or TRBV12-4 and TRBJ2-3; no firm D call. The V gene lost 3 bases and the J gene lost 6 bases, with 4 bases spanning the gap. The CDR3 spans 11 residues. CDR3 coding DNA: TGTGCCAGCAGTTTTTGGGATACGCAGTATTTT. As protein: CASSFWDTQYF.

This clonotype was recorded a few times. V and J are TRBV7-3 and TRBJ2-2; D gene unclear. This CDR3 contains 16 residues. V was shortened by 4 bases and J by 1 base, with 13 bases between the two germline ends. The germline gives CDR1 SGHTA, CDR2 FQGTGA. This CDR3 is CASSSLGTQNTGELFF. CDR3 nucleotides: TGTGCCAGCAGCTCCCTAGGAACCCAGAACACCGGGGAGCTGTTTTTT.

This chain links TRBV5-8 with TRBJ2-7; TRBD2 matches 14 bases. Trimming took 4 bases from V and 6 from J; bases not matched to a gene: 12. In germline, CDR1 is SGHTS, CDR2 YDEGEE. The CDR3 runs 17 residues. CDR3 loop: CASSPGLAGALFREQYF. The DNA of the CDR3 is TGTGCCAGCAGCCCGGGACTAGCGGGGGCCCTCTTCCGCGAGCAGTACTTC.

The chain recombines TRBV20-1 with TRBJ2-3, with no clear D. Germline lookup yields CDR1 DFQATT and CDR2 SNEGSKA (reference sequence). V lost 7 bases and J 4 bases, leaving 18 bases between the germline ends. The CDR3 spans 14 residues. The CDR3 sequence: CSVALLGPSDTQYF. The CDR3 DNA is TGCAGTGTAGCCCTTTTAGGTCCTTCAGATACGCAGTATTTT.

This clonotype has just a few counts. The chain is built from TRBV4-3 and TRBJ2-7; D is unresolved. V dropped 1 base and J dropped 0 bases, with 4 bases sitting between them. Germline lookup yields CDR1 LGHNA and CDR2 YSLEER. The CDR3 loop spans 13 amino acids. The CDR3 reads CASSQGSSYEQYF. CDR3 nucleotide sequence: TGCGCCAGCAGCCAAGGGAGCTCCTACGAGCAGTACTTC.

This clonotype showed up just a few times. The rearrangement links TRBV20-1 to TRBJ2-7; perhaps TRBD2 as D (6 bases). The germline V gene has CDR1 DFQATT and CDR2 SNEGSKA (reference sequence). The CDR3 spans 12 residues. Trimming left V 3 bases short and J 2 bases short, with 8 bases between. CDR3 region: CSARAGTYEQYF. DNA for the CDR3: TGCAGTGCTAGGGCGGGGACCTACGAGCAGTACTTC.

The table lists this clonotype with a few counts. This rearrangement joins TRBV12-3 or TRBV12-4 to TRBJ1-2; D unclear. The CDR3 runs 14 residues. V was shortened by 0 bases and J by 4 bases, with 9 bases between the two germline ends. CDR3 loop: CASSLALQSYGYTF. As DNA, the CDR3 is TGTGCCAGCAGTTTAGCGCTACAGAGCTATGGCTACACCTTC.

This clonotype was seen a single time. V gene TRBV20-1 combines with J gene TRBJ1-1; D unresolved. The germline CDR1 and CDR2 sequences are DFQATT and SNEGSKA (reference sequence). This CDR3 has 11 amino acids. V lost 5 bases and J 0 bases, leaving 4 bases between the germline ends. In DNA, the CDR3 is TGCAGTGCTGCGATGAACACTGAAGCTTTCTTT. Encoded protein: CSAAMNTEAFF.

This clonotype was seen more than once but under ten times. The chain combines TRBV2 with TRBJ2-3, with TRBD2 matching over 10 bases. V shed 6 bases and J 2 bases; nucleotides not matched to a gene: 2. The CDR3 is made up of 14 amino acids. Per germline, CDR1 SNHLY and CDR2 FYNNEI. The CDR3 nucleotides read TGTGCCAGCAGACTAGCGGGGTTCACAGATACGCAGTATTTT. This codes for CASRLAGFTDTQYF.

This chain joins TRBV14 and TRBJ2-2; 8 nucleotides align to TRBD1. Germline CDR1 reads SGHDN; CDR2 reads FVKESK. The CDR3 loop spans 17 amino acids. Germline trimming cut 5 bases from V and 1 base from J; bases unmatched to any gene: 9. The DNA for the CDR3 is TGTGCCAGCAGCAAACTTACCGGGACAGGGAACACCGGGGAGCTGTTTTTT. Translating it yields CASSKLTGTGNTGELFF.

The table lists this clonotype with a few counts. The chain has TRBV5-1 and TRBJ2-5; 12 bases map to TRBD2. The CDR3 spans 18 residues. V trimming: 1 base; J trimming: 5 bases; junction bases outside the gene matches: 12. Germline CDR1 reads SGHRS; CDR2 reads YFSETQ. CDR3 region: CASSLQTSGGSISETQYF. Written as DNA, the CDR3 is TGCGCCAGCAGCTTGCAGACTAGCGGGGGCTCTATCTCGGAGACCCAGTACTTC.

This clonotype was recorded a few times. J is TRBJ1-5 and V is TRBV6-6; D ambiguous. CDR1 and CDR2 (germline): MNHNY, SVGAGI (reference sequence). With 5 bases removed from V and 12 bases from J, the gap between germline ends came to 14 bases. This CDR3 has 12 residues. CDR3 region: CASSPDTGSQHF. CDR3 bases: TGTGCCAGCAGTCCCGATACGGGTAGCCAGCATTTT.

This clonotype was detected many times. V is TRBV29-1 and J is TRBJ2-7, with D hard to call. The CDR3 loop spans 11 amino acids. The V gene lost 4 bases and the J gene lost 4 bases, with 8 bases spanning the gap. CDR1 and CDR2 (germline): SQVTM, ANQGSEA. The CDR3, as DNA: TGCAGCGTTGCTTTGGGTTACGAGCAGTACTTC. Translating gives CSVALGYEQYF.

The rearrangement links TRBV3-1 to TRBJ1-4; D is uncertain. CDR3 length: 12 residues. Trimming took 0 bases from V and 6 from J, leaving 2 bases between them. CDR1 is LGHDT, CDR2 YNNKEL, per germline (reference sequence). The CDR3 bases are TGTGCCAGCAGCCAAGAGGATGAAAAACTGTTTTTT. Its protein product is CASSQEDEKLFF.

The DNA for the CDR3 is TGCAGTGCTCAAACCTCGGGACAGAGCTCCTACGAGCAGTACTTC. This encodes CSAQTSGQSSYEQYF. V is TRBV20-1 and J is TRBJ2-7; 7 nucleotides agree with TRBD1. Per the germline V gene, CDR1 is DFQATT and CDR2 is SNEGSKA (reference sequence). The CDR3 has 15 residues. V was clipped by 5 bases and J by 0 bases; unmatched bases: 10.

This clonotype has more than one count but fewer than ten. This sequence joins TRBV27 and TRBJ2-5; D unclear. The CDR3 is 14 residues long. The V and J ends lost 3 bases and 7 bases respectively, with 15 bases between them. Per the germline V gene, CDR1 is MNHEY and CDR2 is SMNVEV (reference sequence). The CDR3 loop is CASSFGAAMGTQYF. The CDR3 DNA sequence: TGTGCCAGCAGTTTTGGAGCAGCCATGGGGACCCAGTACTTC.

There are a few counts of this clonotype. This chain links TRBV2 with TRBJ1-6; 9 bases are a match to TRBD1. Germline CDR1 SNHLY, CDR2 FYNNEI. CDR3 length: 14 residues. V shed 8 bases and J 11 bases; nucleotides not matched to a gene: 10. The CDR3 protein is CASRGQGGRTPLHF. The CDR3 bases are TGTGCCAGCCGGGGACAGGGTGGGAGAACACCCCTCCACTTT.